These 15 T cell receptor beta chains came from one sample sequenced in a study of OX40 agonist ivuxolimab in advanced cancers. The repertoire was sequenced with immunoSEQ multiplex PCR; TCRdb's copy has only in-frame clones and lacks some. The table has 17,000 or so clones, roughly 90% seen once. Material: CD4+ or CD8+ T cells sorted from blood, obtained in a trial of the OX40 agonist ivuxolimab. Receptors were obtained from an adult with an advanced solid tumor such as melanoma, head and neck, liver or kidney cancer.

The CDR3, as DNA: TGTGCCACTCGTGGCTATGGCTACACCTTC. Protein product: CATRGYGYTF. The chain links TRBV19 to TRBJ1-2; D gene unclear. The V and J ends lost 10 bases and 4 bases respectively, with 7 bases between them. The CDR3 spans 10 residues. Germline V gene data show CDR1 as LNHDA and CDR2 as SQIVND (reference sequence).

V and J are TRBV7-3 and TRBJ2-7; TRBD1 matches at 11 bases. The CDR3 runs 15 residues. Looked up from germline, CDR1 is SGHTA and CDR2 is FQGTGA. Germline trimming cut 1 base from V and 5 bases from J; bases unmatched to any gene: 4. The DNA for the CDR3 is TGTGCCAGCAGCTTAATTGGACAGGGGGCGGACGAGCAGTACTTC. Translated, it gives CASSLIGQGADEQYF.

The chain recombines TRBV7-9 with TRBJ1-1; D may be TRBD1 (5 bases). CDR1 and CDR2 (germline): SEHNR, FQNEAQ (reference sequence). Trimming removed 3 bases from V and 6 bases from J, with 17 bases in between. The CDR3 loop spans 15 amino acids. For the CDR3, the DNA is TGTGCCAGCAGCTTGGGGGGTGGTTTAGAGGCTGAAGCTTTCTTT. It codes for CASSLGGGLEAEAFF.

This clone was detected only once. This chain uses TRBV4-2 with TRBJ1-5; 7 bases align to TRBD1. CDR3 length equals 17 residues. The V gene end was trimmed by 4 bases and the J gene end by 3 bases; junction bases not matched to a gene: 12. Germline assignment: CDR1 LGHNA and CDR2 YNFKEQ. The CDR3 nucleotides are TGTGCCAGCAGCCTTACAGGGGTCTCGGACTACAATCAGCCCCAGCATTTT. It codes for CASSLTGVSDYNQPQHF.

V is TRBV7-9 and J is TRBJ2-2, with a possible D match to TRBD2 (6 bases). V was clipped by 4 bases and J by 1 base, with 13 bases between them. There are 16 residues in the CDR3. CDR1 is SEHNR and CDR2 is FQNEAQ in the germline V gene (reference sequence). CDR3 bases: TGTGCCAGCAGCTCCCCCGTAGCGGAGAACACCGGGGAGCTGTTTTTT. Amino acids: CASSSPVAENTGELFF. The full variable domain, completed using reference TRBV7-9 and TRBJ2-2, is DTGVSQNPRHKITKRGQNVTFRCDPISEHNRLYWYRQTLGQGPEFLTYFQNEAQLEKSRLLSDRFSAERPKGSFSTLEIQRTEQGDSAMYLCASSSPVAENTGELFFGEGSRLTVL.

A single count supports this clone. The V call is TRBV2, the J call TRBJ2-7; 8 positions match TRBD1. The V gene end was trimmed by 0 bases and the J gene end by 4 bases; junction bases not matched to a gene: 11. The CDR3 is made up of 17 amino acids. Germline V lookup: CDR1 SNHLY, CDR2 FYNNEI. The CDR3 loop is CASSEARQGAFWYEQYF. In DNA form, the CDR3 reads TGTGCCAGCAGTGAAGCGAGGCAGGGGGCTTTCTGGTACGAGCAGTACTTC.

This chain joins TRBV5-4 and TRBJ1-2; 8 bases agree with TRBD1. CDR1 is SGHNT, CDR2 YYREEE, per germline (reference sequence). The V segment lost 2 bases and the J segment 2 bases; nucleotides outside the gene matches: 8. This CDR3 contains 16 residues. The CDR3 DNA sequence: TGTGCCAGCAGCTTAAATCCAGGGGGCCAAAACTATGGCTACACCTTC. Amino acid sequence: CASSLNPGGQNYGYTF.

This clone is labeled as medium-sized (0.01 to 0.1%). This sequence joins TRBV25-1 and TRBJ1-1; no reliable D call. The CDR3 is 12 residues long. V was pared by 7 bases and J by 3 bases, with 9 bases between. From germline, CDR1 is MGHDK and CDR2 SYGVNS. The DNA of the CDR3 is TGTGCCAGCATCGGGTGGGACACTGAAGCTTTCTTT. This codes for CASIGWDTEAFF.

The V gene is TRBV10-3, the J gene TRBJ2-3; 12 bases align to TRBD2. The germline V gene encodes CDR1 ENHRY and CDR2 SYGVKD. The CDR3 totals 18 residues. J gave up 0 bases and V 0 bases, and 4 bases lay outside the gene matches. CDR3 sequence reads: CAISESTSGGLSTDTQYF. In nucleotides, the CDR3 is TGTGCCATCAGTGAGTCGACTAGCGGGGGCCTCAGCACAGATACGCAGTATTTT.

The chain uses TRBV5-6 and TRBJ2-7; 9 bases fit TRBD1. From germline, CDR1 is SGHDT and CDR2 YYEEEE. CDR3 length: 15 amino acids. The J segment lost 2 bases and the V segment lost 5 bases, leaving 8 bases of the junction unmatched. CDR3 sequence reads: CASSEVGQGTYEQYF. The DNA for the CDR3 is TGTGCCAGCAGTGAGGTGGGACAGGGAACCTACGAGCAGTACTTC.

The chain carries TRBV5-4 and TRBJ2-2; D uncertain. Germline values: CDR1 SGHNT, CDR2 YYREEE (reference sequence). This CDR3 has 15 amino acids. V lost 2 bases and J lost 1, with 9 bases in between. The CDR3 is CASSFDSLNTGELFF. The CDR3 DNA reads TGTGCCAGCAGCTTCGATAGCTTGAACACCGGGGAGCTGTTTTTT. The full variable domain, with the rest looked up from reference TRBV5-4 and TRBJ2-2, is ETGVTQSPTHLIKTRGQQVTLRCSSQSGHNTVSWYQQALGQGPQFIFQYYREEENGRGNFPPRFSGLQFPNYSSELNVNALELDDSALYLCASSFDSLNTGELFFGEGSRLTVL.

The rearrangement uses TRBV5-1 and TRBJ1-6; perhaps TRBD1 as D (5 bases). CDR3 length: 16 residues. In germline, CDR1 is SGHRS, CDR2 YFSETQ. Trimming removed 5 bases at V and 6 bases at J, with 18 bases between. This chain's CDR3 is CASRYIDRDLNSPLHF. The DNA for the CDR3 is TGCGCCAGCAGGTATATTGACAGAGACCTTAATTCACCCCTCCACTTT.

The genes are TRBV5-6 and TRBJ2-6, with 8 bases identical to TRBD1. After removal of 4 bases from V and 4 bases from J, the junction contained 10 bases not matched to a gene. The CDR3 contains 17 residues. The germline V gene encodes CDR1 SGHDT and CDR2 YYEEEE. The chain's CDR3 is CASSLLTGDSGANVLTF. The CDR3 region has the DNA TGTGCCAGCAGCCTCCTGACAGGGGACTCCGGGGCCAACGTCCTGACTTTC.

The genes are TRBV30 and TRBJ1-2, with TRBD1 matching 11 bases. Germline CDR1 is GTSNPN and CDR2 is SVGIG (reference sequence). The CDR3 length is 17 residues. Unmatched junction bases numbered 14, after V lost 3 bases and J lost 5 bases. In DNA form, the CDR3 reads TGTGCCTGGAGCAACCCGACGGACAGGGGGCATTGGTATGGCTACACCTTC. Encoded protein: CAWSNPTDRGHWYGYTF.

V usage is TRBV7-9 and J usage is TRBJ2-3; 8 bases fit TRBD1. This CDR3 has 15 amino acids. CDR1 and CDR2 (germline): SEHNR, FQNEAQ (reference sequence). The V and J ends lost 4 bases and 4 bases, in that order; junction bases with no gene match: 7. The CDR3 is CASSSTGEEADTQYF. CDR3 nucleotides: TGTGCCAGCAGCTCGACAGGGGAAGAAGCAGATACGCAGTATTTT.